The source of this T cell receptor beta chain is a study of CD8 T cells in Susac syndrome. Germline V gene sequence: CDR1 LNHNV, CDR2 YYDKDF (reference sequence). The CDR3 covers 17 residues. The ends lost 0 bases at V and 0 bases at J; junction bases unmatched: 5. After extraction with the RNeasy kit, roughly 0.5 to 1 ug of the RNA was reverse transcribed using random hexamers. MiXCR, applied by TCRdb to the immunoSEQ multiplex PCR reads, yields one record per CDR3 protein. Altogether under 250,000 distinct CDR3 sequences are present, about 93% being singletons, with the ten largest covering 0.07% to 0.09%. Sequencing of TCR beta was undertaken in CD8+ and CD4+ T cells derived from blood.

This clonotype was obtained from a human donor with multiple sclerosis. The sample taken for sequencing was CD4+ T cells from PBMCs. V and J are TRBV15 and TRBJ2-3; 8 bases are a match to TRBD2. CDR3 sequence: CATSRDPLAASTDTQYF. The DNA for the CDR3 is TGTGCCACCAGCAGAGATCCACTAGCGGCTAGCACAGATACGCAGTATTTT.